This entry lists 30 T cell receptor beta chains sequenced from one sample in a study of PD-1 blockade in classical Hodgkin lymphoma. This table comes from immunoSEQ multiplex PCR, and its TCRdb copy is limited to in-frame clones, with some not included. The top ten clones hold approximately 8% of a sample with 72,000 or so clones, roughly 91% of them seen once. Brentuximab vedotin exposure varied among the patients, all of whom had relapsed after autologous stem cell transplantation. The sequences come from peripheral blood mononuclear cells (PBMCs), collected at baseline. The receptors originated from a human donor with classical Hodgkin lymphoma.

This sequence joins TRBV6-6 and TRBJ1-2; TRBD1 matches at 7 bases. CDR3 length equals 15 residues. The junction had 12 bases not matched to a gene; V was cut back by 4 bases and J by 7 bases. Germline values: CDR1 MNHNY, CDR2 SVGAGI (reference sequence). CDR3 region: CASSLPGQQGGGYTF. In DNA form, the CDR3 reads TGTGCCAGCAGTTTACCGGGACAGCAAGGAGGTGGCTACACCTTC.

The CDR3 here is CASSVAWDSPLHF. CDR3 nucleotides: TGTGCCAGCAGCGTAGCGTGGGATTCACCCCTCCACTTT. This chain connects TRBV9 to TRBJ1-6; no clear D. The CDR3 runs 13 residues. Germline CDR1 is SGDLS and CDR2 is YYNGEE. Trimming cost V 0 bases and J 8 bases, with 6 bases left between them.

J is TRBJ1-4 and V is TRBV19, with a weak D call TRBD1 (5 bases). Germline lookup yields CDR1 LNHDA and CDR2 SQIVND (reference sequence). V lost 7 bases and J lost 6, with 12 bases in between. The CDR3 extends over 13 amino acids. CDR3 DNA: TGTGCCAGTATTGGGGGTGCTGATGAAAAACTGTTTTTT. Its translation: CASIGGADEKLFF.

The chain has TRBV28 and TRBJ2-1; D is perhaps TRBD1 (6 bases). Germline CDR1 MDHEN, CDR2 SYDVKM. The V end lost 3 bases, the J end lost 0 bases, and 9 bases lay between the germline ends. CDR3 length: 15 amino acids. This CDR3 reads CASSFTGRSYNEQFF. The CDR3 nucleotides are TGTGCCAGCAGTTTTACAGGGCGCTCCTACAATGAGCAGTTCTTC. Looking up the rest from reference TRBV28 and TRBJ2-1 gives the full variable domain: DVKVTQSSRYLVKRTGEKVFLECVQDMDHENMFWYRQDPGLGLRLIYFSYDVKMKEKGDIPEGYSVSREKKERFSLILESASTNQTSMYLCASSFTGRSYNEQFFGPGTRLTVL.

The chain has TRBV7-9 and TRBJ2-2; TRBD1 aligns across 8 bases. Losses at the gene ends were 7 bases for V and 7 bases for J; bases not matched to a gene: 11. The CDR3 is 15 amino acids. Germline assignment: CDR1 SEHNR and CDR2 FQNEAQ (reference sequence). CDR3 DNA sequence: TGTGCCAGCAACCGGGGCGGACAGGGAGGCGGGGAGCTGTTTTTT. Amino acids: CASNRGGQGGGELFF.

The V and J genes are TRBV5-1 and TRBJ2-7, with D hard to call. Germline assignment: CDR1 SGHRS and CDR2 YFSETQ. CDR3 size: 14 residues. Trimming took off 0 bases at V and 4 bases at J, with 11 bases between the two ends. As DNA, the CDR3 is TGCGCCAGCAGCTTGGTAGGGATTGTGTACGAGCAGTACTTC. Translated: CASSLVGIVYEQYF.

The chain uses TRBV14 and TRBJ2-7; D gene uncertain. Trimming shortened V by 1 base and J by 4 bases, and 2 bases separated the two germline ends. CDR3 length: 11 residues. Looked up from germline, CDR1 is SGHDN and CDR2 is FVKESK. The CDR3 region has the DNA TGTGCCAGCAGCCAAGCTTACGAGCAGTACTTC. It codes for CASSQAYEQYF.

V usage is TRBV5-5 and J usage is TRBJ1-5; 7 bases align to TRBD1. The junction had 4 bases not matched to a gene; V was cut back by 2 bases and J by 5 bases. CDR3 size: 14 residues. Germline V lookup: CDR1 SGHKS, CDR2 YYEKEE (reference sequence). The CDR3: CASSFDRAHQPQHF. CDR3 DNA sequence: TGTGCCAGCAGCTTCGACAGGGCGCATCAGCCCCAGCATTTT.

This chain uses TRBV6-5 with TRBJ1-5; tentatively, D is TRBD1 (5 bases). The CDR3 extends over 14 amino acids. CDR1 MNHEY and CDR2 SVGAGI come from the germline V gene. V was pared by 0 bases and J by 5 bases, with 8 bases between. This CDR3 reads CASSYSGGDQPQHF. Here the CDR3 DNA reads TGTGCCAGCAGTTACTCGGGGGGGGATCAGCCCCAGCATTTT.

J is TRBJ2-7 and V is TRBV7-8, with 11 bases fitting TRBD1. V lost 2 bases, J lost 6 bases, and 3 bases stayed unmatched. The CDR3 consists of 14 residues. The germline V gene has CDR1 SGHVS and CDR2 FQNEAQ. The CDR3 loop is CASSLRTGGGEQYF. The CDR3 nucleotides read TGTGCCAGCAGCTTACGGACAGGGGGCGGCGAGCAGTACTTC.

In nucleotides, the CDR3 is TGCAGCGTTACCTCAAGGGGCAAAAACATTCAGTACTTC. Translation: CSVTSRGKNIQYF. J is TRBJ2-4 and V is TRBV29-1; TRBD1 might be the D (5 bases). Trimming cost V 5 bases and J 3 bases, with 11 bases left between them. This CDR3 has 13 residues. Per the germline V gene, CDR1 is SQVTM and CDR2 is ANQGSEA. The full variable domain, in which reference TRBV29-1 and TRBJ2-4 provide the parts outside the CDR3, is SAVISQKPSRDICQRGTSLTIQCQVDSQVTMMFWYRQQPGQSLTLIATANQGSEATYESGFVIDKFPISRPNLTFSTLTVSNMSPEDSSIYLCSVTSRGKNIQYFGAGTRLSVL.

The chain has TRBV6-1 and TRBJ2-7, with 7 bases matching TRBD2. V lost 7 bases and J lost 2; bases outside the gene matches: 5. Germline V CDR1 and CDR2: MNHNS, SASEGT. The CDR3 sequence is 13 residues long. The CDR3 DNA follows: TGTGCCAGCACGGCGGCGGGAGCCTACGAGCAGTACTTC. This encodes CASTAAGAYEQYF.

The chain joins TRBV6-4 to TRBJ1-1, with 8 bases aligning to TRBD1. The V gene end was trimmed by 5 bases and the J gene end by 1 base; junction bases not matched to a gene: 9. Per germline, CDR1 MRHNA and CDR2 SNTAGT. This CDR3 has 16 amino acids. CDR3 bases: TGTGCCAGCAGTAGGACAGGGTCCACCAGGAACACTGAAGCTTTCTTT. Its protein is CASSRTGSTRNTEAFF.

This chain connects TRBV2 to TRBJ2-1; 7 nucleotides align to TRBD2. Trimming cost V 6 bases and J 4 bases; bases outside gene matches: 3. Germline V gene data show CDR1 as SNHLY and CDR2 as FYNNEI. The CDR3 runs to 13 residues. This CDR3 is CASRRTSYNEQFF. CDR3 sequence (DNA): TGTGCCAGCAGACGGACTAGTTACAATGAGCAGTTCTTC. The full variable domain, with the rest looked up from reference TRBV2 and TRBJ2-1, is EPEVTQTPSHQVTQMGQEVILRCVPISNHLYFYWYRQILGQKVEFLVSFYNNEISEKSEIFDDQFSVERPDGSNFTLKIRSTKLEDSAMYFCASRRTSYNEQFFGPGTRLTVL.

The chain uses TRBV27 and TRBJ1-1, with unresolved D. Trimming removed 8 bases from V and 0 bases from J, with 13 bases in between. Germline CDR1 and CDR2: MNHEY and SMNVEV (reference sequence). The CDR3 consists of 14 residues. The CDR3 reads CASASRVMNTEAFF. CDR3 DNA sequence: TGTGCCAGCGCATCAAGGGTTATGAACACTGAAGCTTTCTTT.

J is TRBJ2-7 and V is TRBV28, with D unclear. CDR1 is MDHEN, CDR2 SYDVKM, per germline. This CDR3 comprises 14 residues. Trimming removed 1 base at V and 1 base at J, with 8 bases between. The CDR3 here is CASSLFGGSYEQYF. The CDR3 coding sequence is TGTGCCAGCAGTTTATTTGGCGGATCCTACGAGCAGTACTTC.

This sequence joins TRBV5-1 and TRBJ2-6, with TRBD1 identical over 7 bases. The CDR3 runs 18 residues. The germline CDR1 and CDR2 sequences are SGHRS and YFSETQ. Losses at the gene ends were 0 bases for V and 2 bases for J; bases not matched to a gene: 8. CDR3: CASSLAAAGGTGANVLTF. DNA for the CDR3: TGCGCCAGCAGCTTGGCAGCGGCAGGGGGAACTGGGGCCAACGTCCTGACTTTC.

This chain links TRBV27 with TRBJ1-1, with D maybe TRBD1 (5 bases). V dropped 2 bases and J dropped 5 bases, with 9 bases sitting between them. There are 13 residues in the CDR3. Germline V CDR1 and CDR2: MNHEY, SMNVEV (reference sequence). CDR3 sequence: CASSLMGRTEAFF. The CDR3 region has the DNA TGTGCCAGCAGTTTAATGGGACGGACTGAAGCTTTCTTT.

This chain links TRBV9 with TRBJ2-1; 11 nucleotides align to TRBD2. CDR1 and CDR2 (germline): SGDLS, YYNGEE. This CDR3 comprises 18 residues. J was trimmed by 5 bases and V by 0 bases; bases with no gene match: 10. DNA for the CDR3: TGTGCCAGCAGCGTAGGGTCTAGCGGGGGGCCTCGGGACAATGAGCAGTTCTTC. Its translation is CASSVGSSGGPRDNEQFF.

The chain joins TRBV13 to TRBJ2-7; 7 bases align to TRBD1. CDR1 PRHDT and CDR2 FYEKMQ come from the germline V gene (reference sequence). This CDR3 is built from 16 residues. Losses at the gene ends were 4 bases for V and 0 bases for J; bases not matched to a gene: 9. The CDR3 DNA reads TGTGCCAGCAGCTCCGGACAGGCTTTGAGCTCCTACGAGCAGTACTTC. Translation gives CASSSGQALSSYEQYF.

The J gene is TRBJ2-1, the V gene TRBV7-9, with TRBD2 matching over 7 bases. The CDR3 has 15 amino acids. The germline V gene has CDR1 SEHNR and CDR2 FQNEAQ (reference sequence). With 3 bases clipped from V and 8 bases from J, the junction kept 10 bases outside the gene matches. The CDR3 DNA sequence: TGTGCCAGCAGCTTTAGCGGGCGCGATTTGCATGAGCAGTTCTTC. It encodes CASSFSGRDLHEQFF. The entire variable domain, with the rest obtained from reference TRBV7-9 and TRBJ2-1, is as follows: DTGVSQNPRHKITKRGQNVTFRCDPISEHNRLYWYRQTLGQGPEFLTYFQNEAQLEKSRLLSDRFSAERPKGSFSTLEIQRTEQGDSAMYLCASSFSGRDLHEQFFGPGTRLTVL.

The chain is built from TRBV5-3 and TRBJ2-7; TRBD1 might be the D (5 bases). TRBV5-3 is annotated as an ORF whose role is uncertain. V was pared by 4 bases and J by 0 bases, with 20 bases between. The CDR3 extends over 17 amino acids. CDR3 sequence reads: CARSRATTEIPSYEQYF. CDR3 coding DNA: TGTGCCAGAAGCCGAGCGACGACAGAAATCCCCTCCTACGAGCAGTACTTC.

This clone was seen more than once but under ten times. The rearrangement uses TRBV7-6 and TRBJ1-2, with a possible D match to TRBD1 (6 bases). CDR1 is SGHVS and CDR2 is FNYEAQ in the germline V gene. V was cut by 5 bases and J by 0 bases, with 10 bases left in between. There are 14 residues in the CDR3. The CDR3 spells CASSPNRANYGYTF. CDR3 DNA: TGTGCCAGCAGCCCAAACAGGGCTAACTATGGCTACACCTTC.

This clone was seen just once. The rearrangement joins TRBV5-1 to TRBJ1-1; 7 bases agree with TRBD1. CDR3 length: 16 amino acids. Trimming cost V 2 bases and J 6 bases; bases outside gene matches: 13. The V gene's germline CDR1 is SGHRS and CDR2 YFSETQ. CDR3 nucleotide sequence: TGCGCCAGCAGCTTTTCCGTGACAGGGTTAACTTCTGAAGCTTTCTTT. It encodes CASSFSVTGLTSEAFF.

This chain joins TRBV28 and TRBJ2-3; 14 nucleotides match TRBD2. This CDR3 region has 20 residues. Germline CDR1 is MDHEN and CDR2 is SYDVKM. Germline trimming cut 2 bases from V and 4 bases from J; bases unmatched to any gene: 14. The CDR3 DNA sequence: TGTGCCAGCAGTTTAGACCCACCGGGACTAGCGGGAGCGAGGGCAGATACGCAGTATTTT. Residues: CASSLDPPGLAGARADTQYF.

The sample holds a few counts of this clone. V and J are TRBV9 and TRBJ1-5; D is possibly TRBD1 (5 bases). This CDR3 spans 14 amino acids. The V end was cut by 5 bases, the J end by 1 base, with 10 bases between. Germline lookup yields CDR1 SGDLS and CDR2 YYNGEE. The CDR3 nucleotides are TGTGCCAGCAGTGCAGGGCCAAGCAATCAGCCCCAGCATTTT. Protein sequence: CASSAGPSNQPQHF.

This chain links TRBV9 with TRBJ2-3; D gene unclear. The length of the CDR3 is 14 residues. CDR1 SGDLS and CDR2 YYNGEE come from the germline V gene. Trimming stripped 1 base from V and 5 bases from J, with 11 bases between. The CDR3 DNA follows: TGTGCCAGCAGCGTAACCCCCCATCAAGATACGCAGTATTTT. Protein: CASSVTPHQDTQYF.

CDR3 amino acids: CASSPWGQGVTDTQYF. The CDR3 DNA reads TGTGCCAGCAGCCCTTGGGGACAGGGTGTTACAGATACGCAGTATTTT. V usage is TRBV7-9 and J usage is TRBJ2-3; 9 nucleotides line up with TRBD1. V was clipped by 5 bases and J by 3 bases; unmatched bases: 9. CDR1 is SEHNR and CDR2 is FQNEAQ in the germline V gene (reference sequence). The CDR3 spans 16 residues. The full variable domain, with the rest looked up from reference TRBV7-9 and TRBJ2-3, is DTGVSQNPRHKITKRGQNVTFRCDPISEHNRLYWYRQTLGQGPEFLTYFQNEAQLEKSRLLSDRFSAERPKGSFSTLEIQRTEQGDSAMYLCASSPWGQGVTDTQYFGPGTRLTVL.

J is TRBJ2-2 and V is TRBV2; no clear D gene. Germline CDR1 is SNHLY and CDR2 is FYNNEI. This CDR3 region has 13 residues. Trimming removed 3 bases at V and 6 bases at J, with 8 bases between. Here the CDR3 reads CASSEGIPGELFF. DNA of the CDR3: TGTGCCAGCAGTGAGGGGATCCCCGGGGAGCTGTTTTTT.

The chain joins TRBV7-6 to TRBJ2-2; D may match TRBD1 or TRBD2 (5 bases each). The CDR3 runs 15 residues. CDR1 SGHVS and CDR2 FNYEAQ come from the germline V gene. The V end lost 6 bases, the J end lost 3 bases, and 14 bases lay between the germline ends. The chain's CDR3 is CASSRIGAYTGELFF. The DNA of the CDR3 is TGTGCCAGCAGTCGCATCGGGGCCTACACCGGGGAGCTGTTTTTT.